This T cell receptor beta chain was observed in a study of blood T cell repertoires in COVID-19. About the research overall: The samples span acute and convalescent COVID-19 from the United States, Italy and Spain. PBMCs, B-cell-depleted T cells, or T cells were the source of the cDNA or gDNA that made up the material.

The ends lost 6 bases at V and 8 bases at J; junction bases unmatched: 12. CDR1 is MDHEN, CDR2 SYDVKM, per germline. CDR3 length equals 16 residues. How the authors handled the data: From reference gene primer amplification, estimates of nucleated cell counts were derived. Libraries were prepared by immunoSEQ multiplex PCR; TCRdb keeps only in-frame clonotypes and omits some of them. The V and J calls and clone size come from that table; D and trimming were worked out from the DNA. The sample includes some 250,000 clones, approximately 85% of them seen just once. The rearrangement links TRBV28 to TRBJ2-3; 12 bases match TRBD2. This sequence was found in a man at least 80 years old with acute or convalescent COVID-19. Sequencing was performed on peripheral blood. CDR3 region: CASSHLLAGGRGTQYF. The CDR3 coding sequence is TGTGCCAGCAGCCACCTACTAGCGGGAGGCAGGGGTACGCAGTATTTT.